These 10 T cell receptor beta chains came from one sample sequenced in a study of T cells in Graves' hyperthyroidism and ophthalmopathy. What was amplified from RNA transcripts were TCR beta CDR3 regions. TCR CDR3 underwent first-round RT-PCR with the HTBI primer set. TCRdb redid the calling of the multiplex PCR reads with MiXCR, one entry per CDR3 protein. The sample lists a few hundred thousand distinct CDR3 sequences, 16% seen once, with around 3.5% in the top ten. Sequenced input: blood. The receptors derive from a woman aged 40-49 years with Graves' ophthalmopathy.

The J gene is TRBJ1-2, the V gene TRBV20-1, with TRBD1 matching 7 bases. V lost 1 base and J lost 6; bases outside the gene matches: 5. This CDR3 region has 13 residues. Per germline, CDR1 DFQATT and CDR2 SNEGSKA (reference sequence). The CDR3 region is CSARARTGDGYTF. CDR3 DNA sequence: TGCAGTGCTAGAGCTAGAACAGGGGATGGCTACACCTTC.

This clonotype appeared many times. V gene TRBV2 combines with J gene TRBJ1-5; D may be TRBD1 (5 bases). The CDR3 covers 14 residues. Trimming cost V 6 bases and J 1 base, with 10 bases left between them. Germline V CDR1 and CDR2: SNHLY, FYNNEI. The CDR3 sequence is CASSRDLSNQPQHF. The CDR3 DNA follows: TGTGCCAGCAGCAGGGACCTCAGCAATCAGCCCCAGCATTTT.

This clonotype has a single count. The chain joins TRBV10-3 to TRBJ1-4; D may be TRBD1 (5 bases). V lost 3 bases, J lost 8 bases, and 10 bases lay in between. Germline assignment: CDR1 ENHRY and CDR2 SYGVKD. The CDR3 extends over 13 amino acids. In DNA, the CDR3 is TGTGCCATCAGTGATACAGGTCGGGAAAAACTGTTTTTT. Translated: CAISDTGREKLFF.

Ten or more counts support this clonotype. The V call is TRBV3-1, the J call TRBJ2-2; D is possibly TRBD2 (5 bases). The germline V and J ends were trimmed by 6 bases and 0 bases, with 11 bases remaining between them. This CDR3 spans 15 amino acids. Germline V CDR1 and CDR2: LGHDT, YNNKEL (reference sequence). The CDR3 reads CASRVRGTNTGELFF. As DNA, the CDR3 is TGTGCCAGCAGAGTCCGGGGAACGAACACCGGGGAGCTGTTTTTT.

The chain employs TRBV15 and TRBJ1-4; 8 bases are a match to TRBD1. CDR3 length: 16 amino acids. J was trimmed by 8 bases and V by 0 bases; bases with no gene match: 8. In germline, CDR1 is LNHNV, CDR2 YYDKDF (reference sequence). This chain's CDR3 is CATSRDGQGAVEKLFF. In DNA, the CDR3 is TGTGCCACCAGCAGAGACGGTCAGGGGGCGGTGGAAAAACTGTTTTTT.

This clonotype was recorded many times. This rearrangement joins TRBV5-1 to TRBJ1-2; D is perhaps TRBD1 (5 bases). This CDR3 spans 14 amino acids. Per germline, CDR1 SGHRS and CDR2 YFSETQ. V dropped 0 bases and J dropped 6 bases, with 12 bases sitting between them. The chain's CDR3 is CASSLAGGVDGYTF. In nucleotides, the CDR3 is TGCGCCAGCAGCTTGGCCGGAGGGGTGGATGGCTACACCTTC. The complete variable domain, with remaining parts taken from reference TRBV5-1 and TRBJ1-2, reads KAGVTQTPRYLIKTRGQQVTLSCSPISGHRSVSWYQQTPGQGLQFLFEYFSETQRNKGNFPGRFSGRQFSNSRSEMNVSTLELGDSALYLCASSLAGGVDGYTFGSGTRLTVV.

The gene calls are TRBV6-4 and TRBJ2-1, with 7 positions matching TRBD1. From germline, CDR1 is MRHNA and CDR2 SNTAGT. V lost 4 bases and J lost 6; bases outside the gene matches: 6. The CDR3 consists of 14 residues. The CDR3 region is CASSVTGTANEQFF. In DNA form, the CDR3 reads TGTGCCAGCAGTGTAACCGGGACAGCCAATGAGCAGTTCTTC.

This clonotype was detected many times. The V gene is TRBV20-1, the J gene TRBJ2-1; 7 nucleotides line up with TRBD1. Unmatched junction bases numbered 5, after V lost 0 bases and J lost 3 bases. Germline CDR1 and CDR2: DFQATT and SNEGSKA (reference sequence). The CDR3 length is 15 residues. CDR3 coding DNA: TGCAGTGCTAGAGAACCGGGACAGATCTACAATGAGCAGTTCTTC. Its protein product is CSAREPGQIYNEQFF.

The J gene is TRBJ2-2, the V gene TRBV6-1; D assignment may be TRBD1 or TRBD2 (5 bases each). The CDR3 sequence is 15 residues long. Deletions cut 6 bases from V and 5 bases from J, with 16 bases between. Germline V CDR1 and CDR2: MNHNS, SASEGT. CDR3 loop: CASRRDRRETGELFF. DNA of the CDR3: TGTGCCAGCAGGAGGGACCGTCGAGAAACCGGGGAGCTGTTTTTT.

The genes are TRBV28 and TRBJ1-1, with D unresolved. The V and J ends lost 3 bases and 1 base respectively, with 9 bases between them. Germline V gene data show CDR1 as MDHEN and CDR2 as SYDVKM. This CDR3 is 14 amino acids long. The DNA of the CDR3 is TGTGCCAGCAGTTTTACAGTTCAGAACACTGAAGCTTTCTTT. It encodes CASSFTVQNTEAFF.